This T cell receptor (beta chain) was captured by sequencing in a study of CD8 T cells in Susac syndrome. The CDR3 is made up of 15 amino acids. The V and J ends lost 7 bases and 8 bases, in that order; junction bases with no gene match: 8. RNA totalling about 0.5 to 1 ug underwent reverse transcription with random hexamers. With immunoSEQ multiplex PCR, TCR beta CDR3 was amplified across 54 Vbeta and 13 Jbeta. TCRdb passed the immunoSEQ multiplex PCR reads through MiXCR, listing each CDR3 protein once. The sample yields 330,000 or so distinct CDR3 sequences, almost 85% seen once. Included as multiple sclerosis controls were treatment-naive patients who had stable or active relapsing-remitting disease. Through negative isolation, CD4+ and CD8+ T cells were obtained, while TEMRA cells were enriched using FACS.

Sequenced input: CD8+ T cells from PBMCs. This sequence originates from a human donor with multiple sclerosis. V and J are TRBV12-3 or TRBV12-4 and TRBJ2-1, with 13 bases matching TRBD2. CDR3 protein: CASTQLAGGQDEQFF. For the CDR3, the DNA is TGTGCCAGCACTCAACTAGCGGGAGGGCAGGATGAGCAGTTCTTC.